What follows are 24 T cell receptor beta chains derived from one specimen sequenced in a study of blood T cell repertoires in COVID-19 (dated by TCRdb to about 2020). The method was the immunoSEQ multiplex PCR assay. This immuneACCESS table, as held by TCRdb, lists in-frame sequences with V and J called but not all clones. Of the missing ones, under half trace to an unresolved V gene in checked studies; the others have no known cause. The sample table shows about 180,000 clones, and approximately 88% are seen once. The top ten constitute 3.5% to 5% of the sample. Sequenced input: peripheral blood. The receptors stem from a woman aged 25 to 39 with acute or convalescent COVID-19.

This chain connects TRBV27 to TRBJ2-7, with 9 bases matching TRBD1. The CDR3 is 17 amino acids. V gave up 3 bases and J gave up 5 bases; unmatched junction bases: 14. CDR1 and CDR2 (germline): MNHEY, SMNVEV (reference sequence). CDR3 DNA sequence: TGTGCCAGCAGTTTGAACCATCCCCACAGGGGGCCTCACGAGCAGTACTTC. It encodes CASSLNHPHRGPHEQYF.

The chain uses TRBV20-1 and TRBJ1-6; D is uncertain. The germline gives CDR1 DFQATT, CDR2 SNEGSKA (reference sequence). The length of the CDR3 is 10 residues. V lost 3 bases and J lost 10, with 4 bases in between. CDR3 DNA sequence: TGCAGTGCTAGCCCATCACCCCTCCACTTT. It codes for CSASPSPLHF.

The V gene is TRBV30, the J gene TRBJ1-5; D may be TRBD1 (5 bases). The ends were cut back, 0 bases at V and 5 bases at J, with 11 bases in the middle. Looked up from germline, CDR1 is GTSNPN and CDR2 is SVGIG (reference sequence). This CDR3 has 14 residues. CDR3 in amino acids: CAWSVGGLDQPQHF. The CDR3 region has the DNA TGTGCCTGGAGTGTCGGGGGACTCGATCAGCCCCAGCATTTT.

The DNA of the CDR3 is TGTGCCATCAAGGACCGCCGGAGGACTCCGGAGCAGTTCTTC. It codes for CAIKDRRRTPEQFF. This chain connects TRBV28 to TRBJ2-1; perhaps TRBD2 as D (5 bases). Germline-derived CDR1 and CDR2 are MDHEN and SYDVKM. V lost 10 bases, J lost 10 bases, and 23 bases lay in between. The CDR3 is 14 residues long. Filled out from reference TRBV28 and TRBJ2-1, the complete variable domain reads DVKVTQSSRYLVKRTGEKVFLECVQDMDHENMFWYRQDPGLGLRLIYFSYDVKMKEKGDIPEGYSVSREKKERFSLILESASTNQTSMYLCAIKDRRRTPEQFFGPGTRLTVL.

This chain connects TRBV6-5 to TRBJ1-2; weak D call: TRBD1 (5 bases). In germline, CDR1 is MNHEY, CDR2 SVGAGI. V was shortened by 6 bases and J by 14 bases, with 19 bases between the two germline ends. CDR3 length: 12 residues. CDR3 DNA: TGTGCCAGCAGCCGGGACTCCAGCTACGGGACCTTC. Its translation is CASSRDSSYGTF.

This sequence joins TRBV10-3 and TRBJ2-3; D possibly corresponds to TRBD2 (5 bases). V lost 7 bases to trimming and J lost 5 bases, with 13 bases between them. There are 13 residues in the CDR3. The germline V gene has CDR1 ENHRY and CDR2 SYGVKD. The CDR3 here is CAIKVPGIDTQYF. In DNA form, the CDR3 reads TGTGCCATCAAGGTTCCGGGAATAGATACGCAGTATTTT.

This clone came up a few times. V and J are TRBV12-3 or TRBV12-4 and TRBJ1-4; 7 positions agree with TRBD1. Germline trimming cut 6 bases from V and 12 bases from J; bases unmatched to any gene: 10. The CDR3 contains 13 residues. In DNA form, the CDR3 reads TGTGCCAGCAGCACCCAGGGGGGAACTGAACTGTTTTTT. Its protein product is CASSTQGGTELFF.

The V call is TRBV2, the J call TRBJ2-7; 9 positions agree with TRBD2. CDR1 is SNHLY, CDR2 FYNNEI, per germline. The ends lost 6 bases at V and 6 bases at J; junction bases unmatched: 3. The length of the CDR3 is 12 residues. CDR3 loop: CASRLAGREQYF. The CDR3 DNA reads as TGTGCCAGCAGGCTAGCGGGACGCGAGCAGTACTTC.

This clone was found once. The chain uses TRBV14 and TRBJ2-7; TRBD2 agrees at 7 bases. The germline gives CDR1 SGHDN, CDR2 FVKESK. This CDR3 contains 14 residues. J was trimmed by 7 bases and V by 1 base; bases with no gene match: 7. CDR3 loop: CASSQVGGNGEQYF. The CDR3 DNA follows: TGTGCCAGCAGCCAAGTCGGGGGGAATGGTGAGCAGTACTTC.

The gene calls are TRBV5-1 and TRBJ2-5, with a possible D match to TRBD2 (6 bases). The CDR3 length is 15 residues. Germline V gene sequence: CDR1 SGHRS, CDR2 YFSETQ. The V gene lost 4 bases and the J gene lost 1 base, with 14 bases spanning the gap. The CDR3 spells CASSRHGSPQETQYF. CDR3 DNA: TGCGCCAGCAGCCGACACGGGAGCCCCCAAGAGACCCAGTACTTC.

The gene calls are TRBV7-2 and TRBJ1-5, with a weak D call TRBD1 (5 bases). The germline V and J ends were trimmed by 0 bases and 8 bases, with 8 bases remaining between them. The CDR3 totals 13 residues. Germline V gene sequence: CDR1 SGHTA, CDR2 FQGNSA. CDR3 protein: CASSLAWGEPQHF. CDR3 in DNA: TGTGCCAGCAGCTTAGCGTGGGGGGAGCCCCAGCATTTT.

V and J are TRBV19 and TRBJ2-1; 8 positions agree with TRBD1. Germline values: CDR1 LNHDA, CDR2 SQIVND (reference sequence). The CDR3 covers 15 residues. Losses at the gene ends were 3 bases for V and 3 bases for J; bases not matched to a gene: 4. The chain's CDR3 is CASSISGGLYNEQFF. CDR3 DNA: TGTGCCAGTAGTATTTCAGGGGGCCTCTACAATGAGCAGTTCTTC.

As DNA, the CDR3 is TGTGCCAGCAGCCCGGGGAGGAGGGAGCTAAAACTGTTTTTT. It yields the protein CASSPGRRELKLFF. V gene TRBV5-6 combines with J gene TRBJ1-4; D is unclear. The V gene's germline CDR1 is SGHDT and CDR2 YYEEEE. V lost 4 bases to trimming and J lost 10 bases, with 17 bases between them. The CDR3 runs 14 residues.

The chain links TRBV7-2 to TRBJ2-3; possibly TRBD1 for D (5 bases). The ends were cut back, 2 bases at V and 6 bases at J, with 12 bases in the middle. The V gene's germline CDR1 is SGHTA and CDR2 FQGNSA. This CDR3 comprises 14 residues. The CDR3 sequence is CASSLNQGPDTQYF. Here the CDR3 DNA reads TGTGCCAGCAGCTTAAATCAGGGCCCCGATACGCAGTATTTT.

The chain has TRBV6-6 and TRBJ1-2; 7 bases align to TRBD1. V was clipped by 7 bases and J by 0 bases; unmatched bases: 2. CDR3 size: 13 residues. The germline gives CDR1 MNHNY, CDR2 SVGAGI (reference sequence). CDR3: CASTGTANYGYTF. CDR3 bases: TGTGCCAGCACCGGGACAGCTAACTATGGCTACACCTTC.

The rearrangement uses TRBV30 and TRBJ2-7, with D possibly being TRBD1 (6 bases). The V gene's germline CDR1 is GTSNPN and CDR2 SVGIG (reference sequence). The V gene lost 5 bases and the J gene lost 4 bases, with 12 bases spanning the gap. This CDR3 is 12 amino acids long. CDR3 nucleotides: TGTGCCTGGTATAAGGGGGTATACGAGCAGTACTTC. Protein product: CAWYKGVYEQYF.

The chain joins TRBV27 to TRBJ2-1; 7 nucleotides agree with TRBD1. The V and J ends lost 2 bases and 6 bases, in that order; junction bases with no gene match: 1. Germline V gene sequence: CDR1 MNHEY, CDR2 SMNVEV (reference sequence). This CDR3 region has 13 residues. CDR3 in amino acids: CASSLDRANEQFF. CDR3 DNA: TGTGCCAGCAGTTTAGACAGGGCCAATGAGCAGTTCTTC.

The V and J genes are TRBV29-1 and TRBJ2-3; 9 bases line up with TRBD2. Germline V gives CDR1 SQVTM, CDR2 ANQGSEA. The trim removed 7 bases at V and 2 bases at J, leaving 10 bases unmatched. The CDR3 covers 15 residues. As DNA, the CDR3 is TGCAGCGCCCTAGGGGGGACTAGCCACACAGATACGCAGTATTTT. Protein: CSALGGTSHTDTQYF.

The V and J genes are TRBV30 and TRBJ1-3; no firm D call. V dropped 7 bases and J dropped 0 bases, with 10 bases sitting between them. Germline V CDR1 and CDR2: GTSNPN, SVGIG (reference sequence). The CDR3 is 13 amino acids. The CDR3 DNA follows: TGTGCCTTTTCCCGCGGCTCTGGAAACACCATATATTTT. Translating it yields CAFSRGSGNTIYF. The full variable domain, completed using reference TRBV30 and TRBJ1-3, is SQTIHQWPATLVQPVGSPLSLECTVEGTSNPNLYWYRQAAGRGLQLLFYSVGIGQISSEVPQNLSASRPQDRQFILSSKKLLLSDSGFYLCAFSRGSGNTIYFGEGSWLTVV.

V and J are TRBV19 and TRBJ2-7; unclear D gene. The CDR3 is 12 residues long. The germline V and J ends were trimmed by 2 bases and 4 bases, with 6 bases remaining between them. From germline, CDR1 is LNHDA and CDR2 SQIVND (reference sequence). This CDR3 is CASSISGYEQYF. CDR3 sequence (DNA): TGTGCCAGTAGTATATCCGGTTACGAGCAGTACTTC. Full variable domain (missing parts from reference TRBV19 and TRBJ2-7): DGGITQSPKYLFRKEGQNVTLSCEQNLNHDAMYWYRQDPGQGLRLIYYSQIVNDFQKGDIAEGYSVSREKKESFPLTVTSAQKNPTAFYLCASSISGYEQYFGPGTRLTVT.

The rearrangement joins TRBV30 to TRBJ1-2; D might be TRBD1 (5 bases). V was trimmed by 4 bases and J by 8 bases, leaving 14 bases between them. The CDR3 consists of 12 residues. Germline V gene lookup returns CDR1 GTSNPN and CDR2 SVGIG (reference sequence). This chain's CDR3 is CAWTPGWKGYTF. The CDR3 DNA sequence: TGTGCCTGGACCCCAGGGTGGAAAGGCTACACCTTC.

The gene calls are TRBV3-1 (or the pseudogene TRBV3-2) and TRBJ2-1, with D perhaps matching TRBD2 (6 bases). This CDR3 contains 13 residues. V was clipped by 4 bases and J by 6 bases, with 10 bases between them. CDR1 and CDR2 from the germline V gene are LGHDT and YNNKEL (reference sequence). CDR3 amino acids: CASSLGLPNEQFF. The CDR3 DNA reads as TGTGCCAGCAGCCTCGGACTACCCAATGAGCAGTTCTTC.

This chain uses TRBV10-2 with TRBJ2-6; D gene uncertain. Between the trimmed V and J ends, which lost 0 bases and 4 bases, there was a span of 4 bases. The CDR3 is 14 amino acids. Germline CDR1 reads WSHSY; CDR2 reads SAAADI. This CDR3 is CASSESVGANVLTF. CDR3 sequence (DNA): TGCGCCAGCAGTGAGTCCGTGGGGGCCAACGTCCTGACTTTC.

This clone was picked up a small number of times. The chain employs TRBV6-5 and TRBJ1-2, with 8 bases lining up with TRBD1. The CDR3 has 16 amino acids. With V trimmed by 2 bases and J by 4 bases, 9 bases remained unmatched. Germline V gives CDR1 MNHEY, CDR2 SVGAGI. The CDR3 DNA is TGTGCCAGCAGTTACCGACCAGGACAGGGTCTCTATGGCTACACCTTC. This gives the protein CASSYRPGQGLYGYTF.